The 18 T cell receptor beta chains in this list originate from one sample, sequenced in a study of control samples from healthy donors and cancer patients. Assay: immunoSEQ multiplex PCR; the TCRdb copy retains only in-frame clones and omits some. The data show more than 110,000 clones, around 85% seen once. Sequencing input: blood. All receptors derive from a woman aged 25 to 39 in good health.

The chain couples TRBV2 to TRBJ1-6, with D perhaps TRBD1 (5 bases). Deletions cut 9 bases from V and 10 bases from J, with 16 bases between. CDR3 length: 13 amino acids. CDR1 SNHLY and CDR2 FYNNEI come from the germline V gene. CDR3 coding DNA: TGTGCCAGTGGGGGTGAGGGTGGATCACCCCTCCACTTT. Translating gives CASGGEGGSPLHF.

This clone has only a few counts. The chain links TRBV4-2 to TRBJ2-3; TRBD1 matches at 7 bases. The J segment lost 3 bases and the V segment lost 0 bases, leaving 3 bases of the junction unmatched. Per the germline V gene, CDR1 is LGHNA and CDR2 is YNFKEQ. The CDR3 is made up of 15 amino acids. The DNA of the CDR3 is TGTGCCAGCAGCCAAGATATGACAGGGACAGATACGCAGTATTTT. Amino acids: CASSQDMTGTDTQYF.

This chain joins TRBV12-3 or TRBV12-4 and TRBJ1-1; D remains unclear. Trimming removed 4 bases from V and 3 bases from J, with 6 bases in between. The CDR3 runs to 12 residues. The DNA for the CDR3 is TGTGCCAGCAGTTCCCGATACACTGAAGCTTTCTTT. Translation: CASSSRYTEAFF.

The V call is TRBV3-1 (or the pseudogene TRBV3-2), the J call TRBJ2-5, with a possible D match to TRBD2 (6 bases). V was trimmed by 3 bases and J by 5 bases, leaving 25 bases between them. This CDR3 is 18 amino acids long. Germline V gene sequence: CDR1 LGHDT, CDR2 YNNKEL (reference sequence). The CDR3 DNA is TGTGCCAGCAGCCAGACCGGGAGTCGGGGAATCCTTTGGGAGACCCAGTACTTC. Its translation: CASSQTGSRGILWETQYF.

The chain is built from TRBV6-5 and TRBJ1-2; 8 bases are shared with TRBD1. V lost 4 bases and J lost 2; bases outside the gene matches: 6. This CDR3 has 15 residues. From germline, CDR1 is MNHEY and CDR2 SVGAGI. The CDR3 sequence: CASSWTGKSNYGYTF. DNA for the CDR3: TGTGCCAGCAGTTGGACAGGGAAGTCGAACTATGGCTACACCTTC.

On this clone itself: Different DNA sequences within this sample yield the same CDR3. The rearrangement uses TRBV19 and TRBJ1-1; 7 nucleotides line up with TRBD1. V was clipped by 3 bases and J by 1 base; unmatched bases: 2. This CDR3 has 14 residues. CDR1 and CDR2 (germline): LNHDA, SQIVND (reference sequence). CDR3 in amino acids: CASSIHRGNTEAFF. The CDR3 DNA is TGTGCCAGTAGTATTCACAGGGGGAACACTGAAGCTTTCTTT.

The genes are TRBV6-5 and TRBJ2-1; D unresolved. The ends were cut back, 8 bases at V and 4 bases at J, with 12 bases in the middle. The CDR3 length is 13 residues. CDR1 and CDR2 from the germline V gene are MNHEY and SVGAGI. In DNA form, the CDR3 reads TGTGCCAGCGAATCCAGAGCGTACAATGAGCAGTTCTTC. It is translated as CASESRAYNEQFF.

Only one count was recorded for this clone. This chain connects TRBV10-2 to TRBJ2-5; 7 nucleotides agree with TRBD2. The CDR3 length is 15 residues. V lost 7 bases to trimming and J lost 1 base; unmatched junction nucleotides: 9. Germline V gene lookup returns CDR1 WSHSY and CDR2 SAAADI. CDR3 sequence reads: CASTGVAGIQETQYF. The CDR3 nucleotides are TGCGCCAGCACCGGGGTAGCGGGTATCCAAGAGACCCAGTACTTC.

The CDR3 region is CATSLGPWRPGEKLFF. CDR3 DNA: TGTGCCACCAGTTTGGGCCCGTGGCGCCCGGGGGAAAAACTGTTTTTT. The J gene is TRBJ1-4, the V gene TRBV15; D gene ambiguous. This CDR3 region has 16 residues. V was trimmed by 6 bases and J by 8 bases, leaving 22 bases between them. CDR1 and CDR2 (germline): LNHNV, YYDKDF (reference sequence). Full variable domain (outside the CDR3, taken from reference TRBV15 and TRBJ1-4): DAMVIQNPRYQVTQFGKPVTLSCSQTLNHNVMYWYQQKSSQAPKLLFHYYDKDFNNEADTPDNFQSRRPNTSFCFLDIRSPGLGDTAMYLCATSLGPWRPGEKLFFGSGTQLSVL.

This sequence joins TRBV4-1 and TRBJ1-5; D is unresolved. Trimming left V 1 base short and J 3 bases short, with 19 bases between. Germline CDR1 and CDR2: MGHRA and YSYEKL. The CDR3 totals 18 residues. The CDR3 here is CASSQVLAGRRSNQPQHF. The CDR3 region has the DNA TGCGCCAGCAGCCAAGTCCTTGCAGGCAGGAGGTCCAATCAGCCCCAGCATTTT.

The rearrangement uses TRBV7-9 and TRBJ1-5; 8 bases fit TRBD1. V lost 6 bases, J lost 7 bases, and 11 bases stayed unmatched. This CDR3 comprises 15 residues. The germline V gene encodes CDR1 SEHNR and CDR2 FQNEAQ (reference sequence). CDR3 DNA: TGTGCCAGCAGACCAGGACAGGGTAGCGGGCAGCCCCAGCATTTT. Its translation is CASRPGQGSGQPQHF.

V is TRBV30 and J is TRBJ1-6; perhaps TRBD1 as D (6 bases). The CDR3 contains 15 residues. Germline V gives CDR1 GTSNPN, CDR2 SVGIG (reference sequence). V was shortened by 0 bases and J by 7 bases, with 13 bases between the two germline ends. CDR3 coding DNA: TGTGCCTGGAGTGTGGGCGGGGGCGAAAATTCACCCCTCCACTTT. Translated, it gives CAWSVGGGENSPLHF.

The rearrangement links TRBV5-1 to TRBJ2-2; 8 bases are a match to TRBD2. CDR1 is SGHRS, CDR2 YFSETQ, per germline. Trimming took 7 bases from V and 4 from J; bases not matched to a gene: 9. This CDR3 is built from 15 residues. The CDR3 coding sequence is TGCGCCAGCCGAGGGGGACTAGGAAGCACCGGGGAGCTGTTTTTT. It is translated as CASRGGLGSTGELFF.

This chain uses TRBV6-5 with TRBJ2-7, with 7 bases fitting TRBD1. The germline CDR1 and CDR2 sequences are MNHEY and SVGAGI. Losses at the gene ends were 2 bases for V and 3 bases for J; bases not matched to a gene: 7. This CDR3 spans 15 amino acids. The CDR3 reads CASSYGPGQSYEQYF. The DNA for the CDR3 is TGTGCCAGCAGTTACGGACCGGGACAGAGCTACGAGCAGTACTTC.

The chain recombines TRBV28 with TRBJ2-7; 12 nucleotides agree with TRBD2. The CDR3 is 14 amino acids. J lost 4 bases, V lost 5 bases, and 3 bases had no gene match. The germline V gene encodes CDR1 MDHEN and CDR2 SYDVKM. This CDR3 is CASSKLAGGYEQYF. CDR3 bases: TGTGCCAGCAGTAAACTAGCGGGAGGTTACGAGCAGTACTTC.

V is TRBV4-1 and J is TRBJ1-5; 7 nucleotides match TRBD1. From germline, CDR1 is MGHRA and CDR2 YSYEKL. Losses at the gene ends were 4 bases for V and 3 bases for J; bases not matched to a gene: 12. This CDR3 has 17 amino acids. The CDR3 spells CASSRFQTGLFNQPQHF. In DNA, the CDR3 is TGCGCCAGCAGCCGCTTTCAGACAGGGCTCTTCAATCAGCCCCAGCATTTT.

The genes are TRBV5-6 and TRBJ2-1; D not resolved. There are 13 residues in the CDR3. V lost 0 bases to trimming and J lost 9 bases, with 10 bases between them. The germline V gene encodes CDR1 SGHDT and CDR2 YYEEEE. CDR3 sequence: CASSLGVVGEQFF. CDR3 DNA: TGTGCCAGCAGCTTGGGGGTAGTCGGTGAGCAGTTCTTC. The full variable domain, rest sourced from reference TRBV5-6 and TRBJ2-1, is DAGVTQSPTHLIKTRGQQVTLRCSPKSGHDTVSWYQQALGQGPQFIFQYYEEEERQRGNFPDRFSGHQFPNYSSELNVNALLLGDSALYLCASSLGVVGEQFFGPGTRLTVL.

Here the CDR3 reads CASSLNSGSTGELFF. CDR3 DNA: TGTGCCAGCAGCTTAAACTCAGGGAGCACCGGGGAGCTGTTTTTT. The rearrangement uses TRBV7-3 and TRBJ2-2, with D possibly being TRBD1 or TRBD2 (5 bases each). V was cut by 1 base and J by 4 bases, with 10 bases left in between. From germline, CDR1 is SGHTA and CDR2 FQGTGA. The CDR3 has 15 residues. The full variable domain, with the rest looked up from reference TRBV7-3 and TRBJ2-2, is GAGVSQTPSNKVTEKGKYVELRCDPISGHTALYWYRQSLGQGPEFLIYFQGTGAADDSGLPNDRFFAVRPEGSVSTLKIQRTERGDSAVYLCASSLNSGSTGELFFGEGSRLTVL.